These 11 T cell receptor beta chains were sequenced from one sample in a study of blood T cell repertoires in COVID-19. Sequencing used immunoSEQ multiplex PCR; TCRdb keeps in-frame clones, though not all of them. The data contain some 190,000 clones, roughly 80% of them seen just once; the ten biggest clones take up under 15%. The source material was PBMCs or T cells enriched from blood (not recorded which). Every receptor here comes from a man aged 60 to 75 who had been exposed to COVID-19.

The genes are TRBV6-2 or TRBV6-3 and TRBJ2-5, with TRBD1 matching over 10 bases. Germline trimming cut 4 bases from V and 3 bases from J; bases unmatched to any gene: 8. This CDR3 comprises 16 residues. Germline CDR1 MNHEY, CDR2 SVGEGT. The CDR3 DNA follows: TGTGCCAGCAGTTGGGTGGGACAGGGGATCAAAGAGACCCAGTACTTC. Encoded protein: CASSWVGQGIKETQYF.

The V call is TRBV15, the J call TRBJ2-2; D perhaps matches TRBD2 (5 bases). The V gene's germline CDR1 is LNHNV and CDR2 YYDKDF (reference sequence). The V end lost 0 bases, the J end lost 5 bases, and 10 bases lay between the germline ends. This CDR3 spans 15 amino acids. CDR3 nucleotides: TGTGCCACCAGCAGAGATGATGGAGGAACCGGGGAGCTGTTTTTT. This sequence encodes CATSRDDGGTGELFF. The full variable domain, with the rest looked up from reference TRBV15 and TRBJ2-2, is DAMVIQNPRYQVTQFGKPVTLSCSQTLNHNVMYWYQQKSSQAPKLLFHYYDKDFNNEADTPDNFQSRRPNTSFCFLDIRSPGLGDTAMYLCATSRDDGGTGELFFGEGSRLTVL.

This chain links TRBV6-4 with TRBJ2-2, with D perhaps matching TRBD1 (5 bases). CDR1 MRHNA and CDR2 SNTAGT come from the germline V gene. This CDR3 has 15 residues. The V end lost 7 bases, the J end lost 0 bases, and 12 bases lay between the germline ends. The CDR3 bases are TGTGCCAGCAAGTTTTCACAGGCGAACACCGGGGAGCTGTTTTTT. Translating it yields CASKFSQANTGELFF.

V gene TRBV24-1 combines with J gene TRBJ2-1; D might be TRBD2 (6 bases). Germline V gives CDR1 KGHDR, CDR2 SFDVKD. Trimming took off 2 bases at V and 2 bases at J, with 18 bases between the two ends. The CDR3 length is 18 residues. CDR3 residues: CATSDWASGSRAYNEQFF. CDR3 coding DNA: TGTGCCACCAGTGATTGGGCGAGCGGGTCCCGCGCCTACAATGAGCAGTTCTTC.

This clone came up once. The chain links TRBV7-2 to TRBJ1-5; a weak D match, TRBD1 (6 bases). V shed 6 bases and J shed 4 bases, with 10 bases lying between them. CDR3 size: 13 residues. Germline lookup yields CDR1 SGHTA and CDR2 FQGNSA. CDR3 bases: TGTGCCAGCAGGCGGGGGCCGAATCAGCCCCAGCATTTT. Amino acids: CASRRGPNQPQHF.

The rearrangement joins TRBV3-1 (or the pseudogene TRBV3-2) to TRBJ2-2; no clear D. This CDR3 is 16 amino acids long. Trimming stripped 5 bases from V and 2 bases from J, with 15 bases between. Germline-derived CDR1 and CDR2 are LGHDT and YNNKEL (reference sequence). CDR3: CASSLLDIYNTGELFF. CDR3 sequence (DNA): TGTGCCAGCAGCTTATTAGACATATACAACACCGGGGAGCTGTTTTTT.

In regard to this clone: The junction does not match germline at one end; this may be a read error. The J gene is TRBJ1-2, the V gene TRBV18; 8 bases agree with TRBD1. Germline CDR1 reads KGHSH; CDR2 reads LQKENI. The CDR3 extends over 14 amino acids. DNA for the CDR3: TGTGCCAACTCACCAGGGGGCGCAGTGGATGGCTACACCTTC. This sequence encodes CANSPGGAVDGYTF. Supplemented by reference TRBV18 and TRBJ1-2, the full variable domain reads NAGVMQNPRHLVRRRGQEARLRCSPMKGHSHVYWYRQLPEEGLKFMVYLQKENIIDESGMPKERFSAEFPKEGPSILRIQQVVRGDSAAYFCANSPGGAVDGYTFGSGTRLTVV.

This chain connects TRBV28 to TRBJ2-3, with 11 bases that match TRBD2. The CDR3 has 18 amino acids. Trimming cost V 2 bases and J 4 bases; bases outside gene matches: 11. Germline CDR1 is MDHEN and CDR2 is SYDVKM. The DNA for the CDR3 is TGTGCCAGCAGTTTAGGGCTAGCGGGAGGAGGGGGTGCAGATACGCAGTATTTT. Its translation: CASSLGLAGGGGADTQYF.

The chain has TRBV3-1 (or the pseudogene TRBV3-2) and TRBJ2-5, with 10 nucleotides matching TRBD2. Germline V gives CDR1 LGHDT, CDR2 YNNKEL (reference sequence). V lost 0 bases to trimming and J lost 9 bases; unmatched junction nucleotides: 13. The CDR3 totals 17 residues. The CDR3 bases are TGTGCCAGCAGCCAAGATTGGGGACTAGCGAAAGACGGGGCCCAGTACTTC. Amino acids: CASSQDWGLAKDGAQYF.

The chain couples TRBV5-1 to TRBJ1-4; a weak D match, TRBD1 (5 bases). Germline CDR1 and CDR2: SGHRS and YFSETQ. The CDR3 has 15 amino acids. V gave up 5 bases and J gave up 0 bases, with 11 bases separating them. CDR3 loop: CASRLGATTNEKLFF. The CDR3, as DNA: TGCGCCAGCAGGCTTGGGGCGACAACTAATGAAAAACTGTTTTTT.

CDR3 nucleotide sequence: TGTGCCAGCAGCTCACACTACAGGGGGCTGGCTTTCTTT. This gives the protein CASSSHYRGLAFF. The chain is built from TRBV11-3 and TRBJ1-1; TRBD1 matches at 9 bases. The CDR3 is 13 amino acids. Germline CDR1 and CDR2: SGHNT and YENEEA. J lost 11 bases, V lost 4 bases, and 8 bases had no gene match.